This T cell receptor beta chain was captured by sequencing in a study of T cell clones after liver transplantation. Germline loops: CDR1 MGHRA, CDR2 YSYEKL. V was clipped by 1 base and J by 5 bases; unmatched bases: 8. The CDR3 runs 18 residues. This table comes from immunoSEQ multiplex PCR, and its TCRdb copy is limited to in-frame clones, with some not included. The data hold approximately 68,000 clones, with roughly 80% observed a single time. V gene TRBV4-1 combines with J gene TRBJ2-5, with TRBD2 matching over 15 bases. Sequencing was performed on CD4+ T cells from blood, taken before liver transplant. The source is a human donor who received a liver transplant. Here the CDR3 DNA reads TGCGCCAGCAGCCAAGGTACCGTGGGACTAGCGGGAGGTGAGACCCAGTACTTC. Translating gives CASSQGTVGLAGGETQYF.